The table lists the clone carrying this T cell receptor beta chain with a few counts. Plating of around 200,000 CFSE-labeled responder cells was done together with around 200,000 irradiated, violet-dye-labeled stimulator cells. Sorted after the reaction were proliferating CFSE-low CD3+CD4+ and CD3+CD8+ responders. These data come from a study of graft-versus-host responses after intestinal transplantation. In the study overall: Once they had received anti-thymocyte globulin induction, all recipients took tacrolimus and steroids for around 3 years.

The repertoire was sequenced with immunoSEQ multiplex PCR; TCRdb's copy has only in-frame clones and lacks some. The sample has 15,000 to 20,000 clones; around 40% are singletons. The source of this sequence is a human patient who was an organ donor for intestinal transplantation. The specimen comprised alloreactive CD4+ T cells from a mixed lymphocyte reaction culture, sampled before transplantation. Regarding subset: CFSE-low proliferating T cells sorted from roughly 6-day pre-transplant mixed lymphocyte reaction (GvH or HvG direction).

CDR3 bases: TGTGCCAGCAGCTATGCTGGGGGCACCGGGGAGCTGTTTTTT. It is translated as CASSYAGGTGELFF. The chain employs TRBV9 and TRBJ2-2; D may correspond to TRBD1 or TRBD2 (5 bases each). Germline CDR1 is SGDLS and CDR2 is YYNGEE. The length of the CDR3 is 14 residues. Trimming removed 4 bases from V and 4 bases from J, with 11 bases in between.